This T cell receptor beta chain was captured by sequencing in a study of blood T cell repertoires in COVID-19. Study-level information: T cells, B-cell-depleted T cells, or PBMCs provided the cDNA or gDNA that served as material.

All enrollees were about 18 to 95 years old and from about two dozen US areas. Germline CDR1 reads SGHTA; CDR2 reads FQGTGA. The CDR3 covers 12 residues. Losses at the gene ends were 3 bases for V and 8 bases for J; bases not matched to a gene: 3. Authors' processing steps: Reference gene primer amplification yielded estimated nucleated cell counts. Measured with immunoSEQ multiplex PCR; TCRdb has only the in-frame clones, and not every one. V and J calls and clone size are those listed in that table; D and trimming were worked out from the DNA. The sample has under 200,000 clones, around 87% seen once.

This sequence joins TRBV7-3 and TRBJ1-2; 7 positions match TRBD1. Sequenced input: PBMCs or T cells enriched from blood (not recorded which). The TCR was taken from a woman between 50 and 59 years old who had recovered from COVID-19. CDR3 sequence (DNA): TGTGCCAGCAGCTTGGGACAGCAGGGCTACACCTTC. Translated: CASSLGQQGYTF.